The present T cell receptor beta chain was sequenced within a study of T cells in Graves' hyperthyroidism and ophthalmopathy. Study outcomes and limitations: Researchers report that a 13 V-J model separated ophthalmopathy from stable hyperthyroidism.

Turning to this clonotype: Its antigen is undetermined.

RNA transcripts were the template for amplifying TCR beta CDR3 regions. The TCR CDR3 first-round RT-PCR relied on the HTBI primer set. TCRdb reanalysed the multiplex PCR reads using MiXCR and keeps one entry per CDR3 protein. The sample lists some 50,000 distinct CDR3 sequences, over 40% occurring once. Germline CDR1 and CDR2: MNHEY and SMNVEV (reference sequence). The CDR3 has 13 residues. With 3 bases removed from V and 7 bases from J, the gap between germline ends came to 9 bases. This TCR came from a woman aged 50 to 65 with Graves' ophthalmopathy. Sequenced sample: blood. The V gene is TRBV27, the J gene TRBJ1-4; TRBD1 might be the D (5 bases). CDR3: CASSLGVAEKLFF. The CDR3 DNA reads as TGTGCCAGCAGTTTGGGGGTTGCTGAAAAACTGTTTTTT.